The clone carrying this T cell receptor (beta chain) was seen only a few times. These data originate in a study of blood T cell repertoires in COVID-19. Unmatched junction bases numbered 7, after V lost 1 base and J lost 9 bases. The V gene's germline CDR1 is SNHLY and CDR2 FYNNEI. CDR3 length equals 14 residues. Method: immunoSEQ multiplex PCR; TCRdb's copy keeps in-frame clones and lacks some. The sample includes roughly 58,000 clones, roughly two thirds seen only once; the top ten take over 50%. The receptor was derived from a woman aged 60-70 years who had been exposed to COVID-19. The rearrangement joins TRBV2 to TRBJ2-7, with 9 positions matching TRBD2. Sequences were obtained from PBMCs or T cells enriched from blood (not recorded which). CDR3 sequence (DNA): TGTGCCAGCAGTGAAGTCGGTAGCGGGGGTGTGCAGTACTTC. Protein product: CASSEVGSGGVQYF.